Presented here are 30 T cell receptor beta chains from one specimen sequenced in a study of cytomegalovirus exposure and HLA in healthy donors. Only in-frame clones appear in the TCRdb table, and some are missing; sequencing was by immunoSEQ multiplex PCR. The table records about 160,000 clones, about 90% of them present only once. Material for sequencing was PBMCs. Every receptor here comes from a woman aged 18-29 years in good health and CMV-seropositive.

This chain links TRBV7-3 with TRBJ2-6; D is unresolved. The V end was cut by 3 bases, the J end by 0 bases, with 3 bases between. The CDR3 runs 14 residues. Germline assignment: CDR1 SGHTA and CDR2 FQGTGA. The CDR3 loop reads CASSLSSGANVLTF. Written as DNA, the CDR3 is TGTGCCAGCAGCTTGAGCTCTGGGGCCAACGTCCTGACTTTC.

The sample holds a few counts of this clone. The chain employs TRBV29-1 and TRBJ2-7; 8 positions match TRBD1. The CDR3 is 12 residues long. Losses at the gene ends were 6 bases for V and 3 bases for J; bases not matched to a gene: 4. Germline loops: CDR1 SQVTM, CDR2 ANQGSEA. The CDR3 DNA follows: TGCAGCGTGGACACAGGGGGCTACGAGCAGTACTTC. Translating it yields CSVDTGGYEQYF.

The chain links TRBV19 to TRBJ2-5, with 12 bases aligning to TRBD2. V lost 5 bases, J lost 2 bases, and 6 bases stayed unmatched. CDR1 and CDR2 from the germline V gene are LNHDA and SQIVND (reference sequence). The CDR3 totals 16 residues. The chain's CDR3 is CASSFRTSGVQETQYF. DNA of the CDR3: TGTGCCAGTAGTTTCAGGACTAGCGGGGTTCAAGAGACCCAGTACTTC.

V and J are TRBV18 and TRBJ2-6; 7 nucleotides line up with TRBD1. The CDR3 covers 18 residues. The V segment lost 5 bases and the J segment 0 bases; nucleotides outside the gene matches: 10. Germline CDR1 reads KGHSH; CDR2 reads LQKENI. The CDR3 DNA is TGTGCCAGCTCATCCTACAGGGGTAAGGCCTCTGGGGCCAACGTCCTGACTTTC. Translated: CASSSYRGKASGANVLTF.

The J gene is TRBJ2-2, the V gene TRBV4-1; 7 nucleotides line up with TRBD1. Germline V gene lookup returns CDR1 MGHRA and CDR2 YSYEKL. V lost 1 base and J lost 4; bases outside the gene matches: 6. This CDR3 is built from 16 residues. CDR3 amino acids: CASSQGEGAFTGELFF. CDR3 in DNA: TGCGCCAGCAGCCAAGGCGAGGGGGCGTTCACCGGGGAGCTGTTTTTT.

The J gene is TRBJ2-7, the V gene TRBV13; D is unresolved. This CDR3 comprises 13 residues. With 1 base removed from V and 6 bases from J, the gap between germline ends came to 10 bases. CDR1 and CDR2 from the germline V gene are PRHDT and FYEKMQ (reference sequence). CDR3 in amino acids: CASSLAGKLEQYF. Here the CDR3 DNA reads TGTGCCAGCAGCTTAGCAGGCAAGCTCGAGCAGTACTTC.

As regards this clone: With a far larger clone one base away, a read error is the likely cause. The V and J genes are TRBV2 and TRBJ2-3; TRBD2 matches at 9 bases. The J segment lost 1 base and the V segment lost 2 bases, leaving 1 base of the junction unmatched. Germline V gene lookup returns CDR1 SNHLY and CDR2 FYNNEI. This CDR3 comprises 15 residues. The CDR3 here is CASSELAGRTDTQYF. CDR3 nucleotides: TGTGCCAGCAGTGAACTAGCGGGACGCACAGATACGCAGTATTTT.

The gene calls are TRBV4-1 and TRBJ1-5, with D uncertain. Trimming removed 3 bases from V and 4 bases from J, with 7 bases in between. The CDR3 is 13 amino acids. Germline V gene data show CDR1 as MGHRA and CDR2 as YSYEKL. This CDR3 reads CASSHLTNQPQHF. CDR3 coding DNA: TGCGCCAGCAGCCATCTTACAAATCAGCCCCAGCATTTT.

The chain links TRBV27 to TRBJ2-7; TRBD1 might be the D (6 bases). Trimming left V 5 bases short and J 1 base short, with 18 bases between. The length of the CDR3 is 16 residues. Germline values: CDR1 MNHEY, CDR2 SMNVEV (reference sequence). The CDR3: CASSLPTGRGSYEQYF. CDR3 DNA: TGTGCCAGCAGTCTACCGACAGGCCGAGGGTCCTACGAGCAGTACTTC.

The gene calls are TRBV6-6 and TRBJ2-3; D ambiguous. CDR3 length: 12 amino acids. The germline CDR1 and CDR2 sequences are MNHNY and SVGAGI (reference sequence). V dropped 5 bases and J dropped 6 bases, with 9 bases sitting between them. For the CDR3, the DNA is TGTGCCAGCAGTCCGCTCGGGGATACGCAGTATTTT. Residues: CASSPLGDTQYF.

This chain connects TRBV9 to TRBJ2-2; 7 bases line up with TRBD1. The CDR3 has 15 amino acids. Germline CDR1 reads SGDLS; CDR2 reads YYNGEE. V lost 2 bases and J lost 1; bases outside the gene matches: 2. This CDR3 reads CASSVWTGNTGELFF. As DNA, the CDR3 is TGTGCCAGCAGCGTGTGGACAGGGAACACCGGGGAGCTGTTTTTT. Full variable domain (outside the CDR3, taken from reference TRBV9 and TRBJ2-2): DSGVTQTPKHLITATGQRVTLRCSPRSGDLSVYWYQQSLDQGLQFLIQYYNGEERAKGNILERFSAQQFPDLHSELNLSSLELGDSALYFCASSVWTGNTGELFFGEGSRLTVL.

The chain has TRBV28 and TRBJ2-5; 12 nucleotides agree with TRBD2. V was pared by 2 bases and J by 4 bases, with 5 bases of the junction left unmatched. This CDR3 is built from 16 residues. The V gene's germline CDR1 is MDHEN and CDR2 SYDVKM. Written as DNA, the CDR3 is TGTGCCAGCAGTTTACCCCCTAGCGGGAGGGGAGAGACCCAGTACTTC. As protein: CASSLPPSGRGETQYF. The full variable domain, completed using reference TRBV28 and TRBJ2-5, is DVKVTQSSRYLVKRTGEKVFLECVQDMDHENMFWYRQDPGLGLRLIYFSYDVKMKEKGDIPEGYSVSREKKERFSLILESASTNQTSMYLCASSLPPSGRGETQYFGPGTRLLVL.

CDR3 protein: CSVETGGDPETQYF. The CDR3 DNA reads TGCAGCGTTGAGACTGGGGGCGATCCAGAGACCCAGTACTTC. V gene TRBV29-1 combines with J gene TRBJ2-5; TRBD1 might be the D (6 bases). Germline loops: CDR1 SQVTM, CDR2 ANQGSEA. V was pared by 3 bases and J by 4 bases, with 15 bases between. The CDR3 is 14 residues long. Full variable domain (outside the CDR3, taken from reference TRBV29-1 and TRBJ2-5): SAVISQKPSRDICQRGTSLTIQCQVDSQVTMMFWYRQQPGQSLTLIATANQGSEATYESGFVIDKFPISRPNLTFSTLTVSNMSPEDSSIYLCSVETGGDPETQYFGPGTRLLVL.

V and J are TRBV4-1 and TRBJ2-3, with D perhaps TRBD1 (8 bases). The V end was cut by 4 bases, the J end by 3 bases, with 17 bases between. Germline CDR1 is MGHRA and CDR2 is YSYEKL. The CDR3 contains 16 residues. CDR3 in amino acids: CASSPSTGEGTDTQYF. The CDR3 coding sequence is TGCGCCAGCAGCCCCTCGACAGGGGAGGGTACAGATACGCAGTATTTT.

This sequence joins TRBV27 and TRBJ2-2, with TRBD1 as a possible D gene (5 bases). In germline, CDR1 is MNHEY, CDR2 SMNVEV (reference sequence). The CDR3 is 15 residues long. Trimming stripped 3 bases from V and 2 bases from J, with 10 bases between. For the CDR3, the DNA is TGTGCCAGCAGTTTTAGGGGTAGCAACACCGGGGAGCTGTTTTTT. The encoded protein is CASSFRGSNTGELFF.

The rearrangement joins TRBV15 to TRBJ2-2, with D tentatively TRBD2 (6 bases). Deletions cut 4 bases from V and 3 bases from J, with 9 bases between. CDR1 and CDR2 from the germline V gene are LNHNV and YYDKDF (reference sequence). This CDR3 has 14 residues. CDR3 sequence (DNA): TGTGCCACCAGCACCTTAGCGGACACCGGGGAGCTGTTTTTT. Encoded protein: CATSTLADTGELFF.

This sequence joins TRBV6-5 and TRBJ2-2; 8 bases map to TRBD2. In germline, CDR1 is MNHEY, CDR2 SVGAGI. The trim removed 7 bases at V and 7 bases at J, leaving 11 bases unmatched. This CDR3 has 15 amino acids. DNA of the CDR3: TGTGCCAGCACCATGAGCGGGAGTTATCACGGGGAGCTGTTTTTT. It specifies CASTMSGSYHGELFF.

V usage is TRBV27 and J usage is TRBJ2-2; the match to TRBD1 covers 9 bases. This CDR3 is built from 14 residues. CDR1 is MNHEY, CDR2 SMNVEV, per germline (reference sequence). J gave up 7 bases and V 8 bases, and 8 bases lay outside the gene matches. Here the CDR3 reads CASGTGYRGGELFF. The DNA for the CDR3 is TGTGCCAGCGGGACAGGGTATCGAGGCGGGGAGCTGTTTTTT.

The chain has TRBV4-1 and TRBJ1-6; no firm D call. Germline CDR1 and CDR2: MGHRA and YSYEKL. V dropped 1 base and J dropped 8 bases, with 3 bases sitting between them. This CDR3 has 12 residues. CDR3 bases: TGCGCCAGCAGCCAAGTAGATTCACCCCTCCACTTT. This encodes CASSQVDSPLHF.

The J gene is TRBJ2-7, the V gene TRBV2; 8 bases align to TRBD1. This CDR3 has 16 residues. Germline trimming cut 6 bases from V and 2 bases from J; bases unmatched to any gene: 12. CDR1 and CDR2 (germline): SNHLY, FYNNEI. The CDR3 DNA reads as TGTGCCAGCAGCGGTGGAGGACAGGGTAGGACCTACGAGCAGTACTTC. Its protein is CASSGGGQGRTYEQYF.

The chain couples TRBV7-2 to TRBJ2-7; 9 bases match TRBD1. The CDR3 is 15 amino acids. After removal of 5 bases from V and 0 bases from J, the junction contained 5 bases not matched to a gene. Per germline, CDR1 SGHTA and CDR2 FQGNSA. The CDR3, as DNA: TGTGCCAGCAGCAAAACAGGGGGCGGCTCCTACGAGCAGTACTTC. Its translation: CASSKTGGGSYEQYF.

The J gene is TRBJ2-1, the V gene TRBV7-3; 9 bases are a match to TRBD2. The CDR3 has 15 amino acids. Germline V lookup: CDR1 SGHTA, CDR2 FQGTGA. V lost 2 bases, J lost 2 bases, and 1 base stayed unmatched. The CDR3 DNA sequence: TGTGCCAGCAGCTTACTAGCGGGGCCCTACAATGAGCAGTTCTTC. It is translated as CASSLLAGPYNEQFF.

The sample holds a few counts of this clone. The J gene is TRBJ1-6, the V gene TRBV5-1, with TRBD1 matching 7 bases. Per germline, CDR1 SGHRS and CDR2 YFSETQ. The junction had 5 bases not matched to a gene; V was cut back by 3 bases and J by 5 bases. The CDR3 spans 15 residues. In DNA form, the CDR3 reads TGCGCCAGCAGCTCCGACAGGGTAAATAATTCACCCCTCCACTTT. Residues: CASSSDRVNNSPLHF.

This rearrangement joins TRBV6-1 to TRBJ1-4; TRBD1 agrees at 8 bases. V lost 4 bases to trimming and J lost 8 bases; unmatched junction nucleotides: 9. This CDR3 spans 15 amino acids. CDR1 MNHNS and CDR2 SASEGT come from the germline V gene. CDR3 sequence (DNA): TGTGCCAGCAGTGCCGGACAGGGCTTAGGGGAAAAACTGTTTTTT. It is translated as CASSAGQGLGEKLFF.

This clone came up once. This rearrangement joins TRBV2 to TRBJ2-5, with TRBD2 matching over 10 bases. The J call may be mistaken, given a closer DNA end match to TRBJ2-7. This CDR3 contains 14 residues. The germline V gene encodes CDR1 SNHLY and CDR2 FYNNEI. This CDR3 is CASSRAGGSYEQYF. The CDR3 DNA is TGTGCCAGCAGTCGAGCGGGAGGGAGCTACGAGCAGTACTTC.

The chain combines TRBV6-5 with TRBJ2-5; 8 bases are a match to TRBD2. With 2 bases clipped from V and 0 bases from J, the junction kept 5 bases outside the gene matches. Germline CDR1 reads MNHEY; CDR2 reads SVGAGI. This CDR3 has 16 amino acids. The CDR3 nucleotides read TGTGCCAGCAGTTACACCGAGCGGGGGTACCAAGAGACCCAGTACTTC. This translates into CASSYTERGYQETQYF.

The rearrangement uses TRBV6-6 and TRBJ2-1; 7 nucleotides agree with TRBD2. The germline V gene encodes CDR1 MNHNY and CDR2 SVGAGI (reference sequence). V shed 2 bases, J shed 14 bases, and the junction held 15 bases outside the gene matches. The CDR3 sequence is 15 residues long. The CDR3 DNA is TGTGCCAGCAGTTACGGTGGCGGGAGTGTTGTCGGGAAGTTCTTC. Residues: CASSYGGGSVVGKFF.

This chain joins TRBV27 and TRBJ1-2; 8 bases map to TRBD1. The V gene's germline CDR1 is MNHEY and CDR2 SMNVEV (reference sequence). The CDR3 contains 13 residues. The ends lost 6 bases at V and 6 bases at J; junction bases unmatched: 6. The CDR3 DNA is TGTGCCAGCAGCACGACAGGGGCGCATGGCTACACCTTC. Translated, it gives CASSTTGAHGYTF.

The chain joins TRBV30 to TRBJ1-1; a weak D match, TRBD1 (6 bases). The germline V gene encodes CDR1 GTSNPN and CDR2 SVGIG (reference sequence). With 7 bases removed from V and 1 base from J, the gap between germline ends came to 13 bases. CDR3 length: 13 residues. The CDR3 region has the DNA TGTGCCTTATTAAAGACAGGGAACACTGAAGCTTTCTTT. Amino acid sequence: CALLKTGNTEAFF. The variable domain in full, with the rest retrieved from reference TRBV30 and TRBJ1-1, is SQTIHQWPATLVQPVGSPLSLECTVEGTSNPNLYWYRQAAGRGLQLLFYSVGIGQISSEVPQNLSASRPQDRQFILSSKKLLLSDSGFYLCALLKTGNTEAFFGQGTRLTVV.

This rearrangement joins TRBV5-6 to TRBJ1-5; D not resolved. Germline-derived CDR1 and CDR2 are SGHDT and YYEEEE. This CDR3 has 13 amino acids. The V end lost 0 bases, the J end lost 7 bases, and 8 bases lay between the germline ends. This CDR3 is CASSLASGQPQHF. In nucleotides, the CDR3 is TGTGCCAGCAGCTTGGCGTCGGGACAGCCCCAGCATTTT.